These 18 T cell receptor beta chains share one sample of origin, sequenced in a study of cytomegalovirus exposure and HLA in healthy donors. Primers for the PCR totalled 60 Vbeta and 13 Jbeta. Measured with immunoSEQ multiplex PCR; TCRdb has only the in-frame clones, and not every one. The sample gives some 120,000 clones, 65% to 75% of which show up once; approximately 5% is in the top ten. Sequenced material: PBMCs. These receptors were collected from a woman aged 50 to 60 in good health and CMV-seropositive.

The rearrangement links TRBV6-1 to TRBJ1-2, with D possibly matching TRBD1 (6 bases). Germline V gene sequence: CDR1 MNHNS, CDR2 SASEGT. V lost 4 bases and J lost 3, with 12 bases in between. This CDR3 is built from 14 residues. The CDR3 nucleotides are TGTGCCAGCAGTGTAACAGGGAGGGACTATGGCTACACCTTC. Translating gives CASSVTGRDYGYTF.

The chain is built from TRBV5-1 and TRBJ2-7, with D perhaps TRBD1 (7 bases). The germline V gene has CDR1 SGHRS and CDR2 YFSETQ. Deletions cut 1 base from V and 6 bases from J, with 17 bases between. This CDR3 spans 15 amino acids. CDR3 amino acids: CASSLNWRGPSEQYF. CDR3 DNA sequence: TGCGCCAGCAGCTTGAACTGGAGGGGGCCCTCCGAGCAGTACTTC.

CDR3 sequence: CASSPQGVGFPSEAFF. CDR3 nucleotide sequence: TGTGCCAGTAGCCCCCAAGGAGTAGGTTTCCCCTCTGAAGCTTTCTTT. The gene calls are TRBV19 and TRBJ1-1; no definite D call. Trimming left V 6 bases short and J 6 bases short, with 23 bases between. This CDR3 contains 16 residues. Germline CDR1 LNHDA, CDR2 SQIVND (reference sequence).

CDR3 protein: CASSPGLAAEQYF. The DNA of the CDR3 is TGTGCCAGCAGCCCGGGACTAGCGGCCGAGCAGTACTTC. The V gene is TRBV7-7, the J gene TRBJ2-7; 11 positions agree with TRBD2. CDR3 length: 13 residues. After removal of 5 bases from V and 6 bases from J, the junction contained 3 bases not matched to a gene. CDR1 is SSHAT and CDR2 is FNYEAQ in the germline V gene (reference sequence).

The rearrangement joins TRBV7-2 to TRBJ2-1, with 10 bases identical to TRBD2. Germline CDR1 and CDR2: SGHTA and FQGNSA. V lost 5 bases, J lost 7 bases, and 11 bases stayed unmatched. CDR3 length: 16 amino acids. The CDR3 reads CASSGSGGSQGNEQFF. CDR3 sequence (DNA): TGTGCCAGCAGCGGTAGCGGGGGGTCCCAGGGGAATGAGCAGTTCTTC.

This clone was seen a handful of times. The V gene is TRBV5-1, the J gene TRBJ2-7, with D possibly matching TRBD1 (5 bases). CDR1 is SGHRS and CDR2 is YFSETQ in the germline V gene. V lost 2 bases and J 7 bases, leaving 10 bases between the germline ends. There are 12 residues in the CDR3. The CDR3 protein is CASSFAGQEQYF. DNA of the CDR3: TGCGCCAGCAGCTTTGCAGGGCAAGAGCAGTACTTC.

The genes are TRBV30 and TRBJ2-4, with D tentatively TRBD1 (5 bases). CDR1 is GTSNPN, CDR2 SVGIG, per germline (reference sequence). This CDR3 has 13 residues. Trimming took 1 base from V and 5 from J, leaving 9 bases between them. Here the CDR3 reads CAWSADSQNIQYF. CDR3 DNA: TGTGCCTGGAGTGCTGACAGCCAAAACATTCAGTACTTC.

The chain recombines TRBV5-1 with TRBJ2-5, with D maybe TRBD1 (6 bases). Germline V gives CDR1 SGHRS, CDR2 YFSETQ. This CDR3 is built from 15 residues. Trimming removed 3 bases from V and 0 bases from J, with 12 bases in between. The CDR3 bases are TGCGCCAGCAGCTCACAGGGTGAAAACCAAGAGACCCAGTACTTC. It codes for CASSSQGENQETQYF.

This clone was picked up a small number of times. CDR3 bases: TGTGCCAGCAGCACCCAGGAGATAGCGGGGGGGGTAGATACGCAGTATTTT. Translation gives CASSTQEIAGGVDTQYF. The J gene is TRBJ2-3, the V gene TRBV27; 11 positions agree with TRBD2. Germline CDR1 MNHEY, CDR2 SMNVEV (reference sequence). This CDR3 comprises 17 residues. The ends lost 6 bases at V and 5 bases at J; junction bases unmatched: 13.

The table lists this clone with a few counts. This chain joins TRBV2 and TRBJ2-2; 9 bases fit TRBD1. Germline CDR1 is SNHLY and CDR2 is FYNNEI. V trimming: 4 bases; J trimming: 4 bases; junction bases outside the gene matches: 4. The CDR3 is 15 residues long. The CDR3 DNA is TGTGCCAGCAGTGCGGACAGGGGAATCACCGGGGAGCTGTTTTTT. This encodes CASSADRGITGELFF. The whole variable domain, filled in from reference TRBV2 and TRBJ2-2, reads EPEVTQTPSHQVTQMGQEVILRCVPISNHLYFYWYRQILGQKVEFLVSFYNNEISEKSEIFDDQFSVERPDGSNFTLKIRSTKLEDSAMYFCASSADRGITGELFFGEGSRLTVL.

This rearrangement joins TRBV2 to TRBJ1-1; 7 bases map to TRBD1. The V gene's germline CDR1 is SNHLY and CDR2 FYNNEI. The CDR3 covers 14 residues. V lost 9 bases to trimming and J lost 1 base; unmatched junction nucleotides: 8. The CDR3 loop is CASSDRTANTEAFF. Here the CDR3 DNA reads TGTGCCAGTTCGGACAGGACAGCGAACACTGAAGCTTTCTTT.

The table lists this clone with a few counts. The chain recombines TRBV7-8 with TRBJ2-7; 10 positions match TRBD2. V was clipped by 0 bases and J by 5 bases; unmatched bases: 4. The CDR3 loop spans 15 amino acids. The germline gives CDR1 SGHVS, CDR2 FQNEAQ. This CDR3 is CASSLATSGAHEQYF. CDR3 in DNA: TGTGCCAGCAGCTTAGCCACTAGCGGGGCCCACGAGCAGTACTTC. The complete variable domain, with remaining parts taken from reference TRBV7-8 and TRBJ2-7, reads GAGVSQSPRYKVAKRGQDVALRCDPISGHVSLFWYQQALGQGPEFLTYFQNEAQLDKSGLPSDRFFAERPEGSVSTLKIQRTQQEDSAVYLCASSLATSGAHEQYFGPGTRLTVT.

The CDR3 region is CASSRQWEETQYF. The CDR3 DNA sequence: TGTGCCAGTAGTCGACAGTGGGAAGAGACCCAGTACTTC. The chain uses TRBV19 and TRBJ2-5; tentatively, D is TRBD1 (5 bases). The CDR3 runs 13 residues. The V gene's germline CDR1 is LNHDA and CDR2 SQIVND (reference sequence). V was pared by 5 bases and J by 3 bases, with 10 bases between.

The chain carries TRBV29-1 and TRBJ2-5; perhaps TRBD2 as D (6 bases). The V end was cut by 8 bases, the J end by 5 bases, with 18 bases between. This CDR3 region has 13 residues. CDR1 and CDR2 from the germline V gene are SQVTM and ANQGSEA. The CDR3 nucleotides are TGCAGCACCGAAGGGTCAGGGAGGGAGACCCAGTACTTC. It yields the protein CSTEGSGRETQYF.

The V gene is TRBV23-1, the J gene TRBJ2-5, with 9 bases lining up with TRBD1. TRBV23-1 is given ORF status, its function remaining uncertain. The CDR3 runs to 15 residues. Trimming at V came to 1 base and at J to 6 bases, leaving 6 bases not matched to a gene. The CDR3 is CASSQFPDRGQTQYF. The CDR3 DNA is TGCGCCAGCAGTCAATTCCCGGACAGGGGTCAGACCCAGTACTTC.

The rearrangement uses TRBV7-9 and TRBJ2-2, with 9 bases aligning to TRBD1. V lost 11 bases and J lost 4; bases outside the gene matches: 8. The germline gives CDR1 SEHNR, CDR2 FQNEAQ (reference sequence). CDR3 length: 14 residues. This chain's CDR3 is CALWDRDRTGELFF. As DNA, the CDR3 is TGTGCCCTCTGGGACAGGGATCGCACCGGGGAGCTGTTTTTT.

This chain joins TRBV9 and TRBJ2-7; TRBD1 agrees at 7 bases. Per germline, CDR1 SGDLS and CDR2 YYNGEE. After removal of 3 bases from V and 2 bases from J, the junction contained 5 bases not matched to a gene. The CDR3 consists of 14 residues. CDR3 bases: TGTGCCAGCAGCGCCTCAGACAGGGCCTACGAGCAGTACTTC. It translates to CASSASDRAYEQYF.

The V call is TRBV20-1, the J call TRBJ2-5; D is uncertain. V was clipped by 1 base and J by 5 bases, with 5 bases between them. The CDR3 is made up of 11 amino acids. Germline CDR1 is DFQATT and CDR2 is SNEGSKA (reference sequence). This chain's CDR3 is CSARVVETQYF. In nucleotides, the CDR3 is TGCAGTGCTAGAGTCGTCGAGACCCAGTACTTC.